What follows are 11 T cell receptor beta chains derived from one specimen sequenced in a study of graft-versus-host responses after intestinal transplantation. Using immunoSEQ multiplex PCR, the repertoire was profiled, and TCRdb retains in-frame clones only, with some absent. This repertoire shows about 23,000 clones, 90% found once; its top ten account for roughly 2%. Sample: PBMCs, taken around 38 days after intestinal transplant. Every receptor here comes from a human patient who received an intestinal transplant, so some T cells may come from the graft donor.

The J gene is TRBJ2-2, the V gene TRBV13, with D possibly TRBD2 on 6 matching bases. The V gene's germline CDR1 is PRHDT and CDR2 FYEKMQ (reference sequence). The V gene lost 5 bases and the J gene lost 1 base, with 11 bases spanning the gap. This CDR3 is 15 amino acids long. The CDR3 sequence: CASSPPEGNTGELFF. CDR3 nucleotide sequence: TGTGCCAGCAGCCCCCCGGAGGGGAACACCGGGGAGCTGTTTTTT. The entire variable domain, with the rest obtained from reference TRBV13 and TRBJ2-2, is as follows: AAGVIQSPRHLIKEKRETATLKCYPIPRHDTVYWYQQGPGQDPQFLISFYEKMQSDKGSIPDRFSAQQFSDYHSELNMSSLELGDSALYFCASSPPEGNTGELFFGEGSRLTVL.

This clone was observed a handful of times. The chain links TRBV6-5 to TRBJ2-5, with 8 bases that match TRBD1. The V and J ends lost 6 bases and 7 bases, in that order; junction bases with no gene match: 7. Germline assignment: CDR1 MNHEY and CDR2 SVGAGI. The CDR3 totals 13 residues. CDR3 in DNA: TGTGCCAGCAGCCCAGGGGGCCCCAGGACCCAGTACTTC. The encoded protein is CASSPGGPRTQYF.

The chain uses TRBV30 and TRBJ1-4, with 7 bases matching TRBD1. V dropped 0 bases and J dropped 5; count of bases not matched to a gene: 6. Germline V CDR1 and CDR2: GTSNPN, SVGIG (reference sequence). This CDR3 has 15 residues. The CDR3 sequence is CAWSVPWDSNEKLFF. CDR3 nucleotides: TGTGCCTGGAGTGTACCTTGGGACAGCAATGAAAAACTGTTTTTT.

The CDR3 here is CASSLEGTGLGDEQFF. CDR3 bases: TGTGCCAGCAGCTTGGAGGGGACAGGCCTTGGGGATGAGCAGTTCTTC. This chain uses TRBV5-6 with TRBJ2-1, with 8 bases identical to TRBD1. The CDR3 runs to 16 residues. Germline lookup yields CDR1 SGHDT and CDR2 YYEEEE. V was pared by 0 bases and J by 8 bases, with 10 bases of the junction left unmatched.

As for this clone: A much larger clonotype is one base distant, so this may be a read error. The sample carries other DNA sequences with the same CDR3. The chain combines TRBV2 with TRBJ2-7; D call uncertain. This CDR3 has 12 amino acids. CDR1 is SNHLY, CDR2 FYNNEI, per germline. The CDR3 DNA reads TGCGCCAGCAGCGCCACATTCTACGAGCAGTACTTC. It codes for CASSATFYEQYF.

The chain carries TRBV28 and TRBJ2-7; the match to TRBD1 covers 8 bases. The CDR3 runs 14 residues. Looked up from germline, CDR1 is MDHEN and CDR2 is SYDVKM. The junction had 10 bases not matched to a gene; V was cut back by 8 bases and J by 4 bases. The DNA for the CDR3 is TGTGCCAGCCCCAGGGGGCCCTCTAGGTACGAGCAGTACTTC. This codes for CASPRGPSRYEQYF.

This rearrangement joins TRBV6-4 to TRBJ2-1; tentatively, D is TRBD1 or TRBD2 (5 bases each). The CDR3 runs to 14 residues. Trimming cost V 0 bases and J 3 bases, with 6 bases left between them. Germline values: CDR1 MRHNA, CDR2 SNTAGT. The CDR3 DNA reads TGTGCCAGCAGTGACTCGGGGGACTACAATGAGCAGTTCTTC. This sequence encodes CASSDSGDYNEQFF.

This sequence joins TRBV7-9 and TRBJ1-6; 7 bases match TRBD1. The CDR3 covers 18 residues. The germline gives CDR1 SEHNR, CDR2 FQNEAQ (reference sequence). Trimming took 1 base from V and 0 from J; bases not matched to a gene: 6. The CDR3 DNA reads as TGTGCCAGCAGCTTAGTAACAGGGGTAGACTCCTATAATTCACCCCTCCACTTT. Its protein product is CASSLVTGVDSYNSPLHF.

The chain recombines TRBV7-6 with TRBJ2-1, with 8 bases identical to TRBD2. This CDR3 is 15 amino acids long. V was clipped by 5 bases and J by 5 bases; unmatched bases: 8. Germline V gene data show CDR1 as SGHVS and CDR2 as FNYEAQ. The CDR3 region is CASSQGLGMNNEQFF. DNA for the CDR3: TGTGCCAGCAGCCAGGGACTAGGGATGAACAATGAGCAGTTCTTC.

The CDR3 region has the DNA TGCGCCAGCAGCCAAGGAATGAGGGGGGATGGCTACACCTTC. This gives the protein CASSQGMRGDGYTF. The chain recombines TRBV4-1 with TRBJ1-2, with a weak D call TRBD1 (6 bases). The CDR3 has 14 amino acids. The V end lost 1 base, the J end lost 6 bases, and 12 bases lay between the germline ends. Germline V gene data show CDR1 as MGHRA and CDR2 as YSYEKL.

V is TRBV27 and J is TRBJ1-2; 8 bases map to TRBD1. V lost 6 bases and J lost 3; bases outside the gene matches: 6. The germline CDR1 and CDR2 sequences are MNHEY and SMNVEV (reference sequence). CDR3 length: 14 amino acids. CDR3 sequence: CASSLTGADYGYTF. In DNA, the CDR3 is TGTGCCAGCAGCCTGACAGGGGCGGACTATGGCTACACCTTC.